This passage covers 8 T cell receptor beta chains from one sample sequenced in a study of beta chain features in type 1 diabetes. These receptors' targets are unknown. cDNA synthesis used the whole RNA isolate, giving expressed TCRB sequences. Sequencing used immunoSEQ multiplex PCR; TCRdb keeps in-frame clones, though not all of them. The table lists roughly 290,000 clones, 15% of them singletons. Study findings and constraints: Researchers report that Type 1 diabetes patients had moderately but significantly shorter TCRB CDR3s across all four CD4+ subsets.

The sequenced material came from naive CD4+ T cells from blood. The receptors here all came from a man younger than 35 with type 1 diabetes.

This clone was detected only a few times. The chain joins TRBV5-4 to TRBJ2-6, with 7 positions matching TRBD1. Germline V gene data show CDR1 as SGHNT and CDR2 as YYREEE (reference sequence). The CDR3 is 18 residues long. V shed 5 bases and J 0 bases; nucleotides not matched to a gene: 11. CDR3 loop: CASRPAGTVNSGANVLTF. CDR3 nucleotide sequence: TGTGCCAGCAGACCGGCCGGGACAGTTAACTCTGGGGCCAACGTCCTGACTTTC.

The chain has TRBV30 and TRBJ2-1, with D maybe TRBD1 (5 bases). The CDR3 is made up of 17 amino acids. V was trimmed by 0 bases and J by 7 bases, leaving 22 bases between them. The germline V gene encodes CDR1 GTSNPN and CDR2 SVGIG (reference sequence). CDR3 bases: TGTGCCTGGAGTGTAAGTCTAGGATTTCGCAGGGCGAATGAGCAGTTCTTC. It codes for CAWSVSLGFRRANEQFF. Full variable domain (rest looked up from reference TRBV30 and TRBJ2-1): SQTIHQWPATLVQPVGSPLSLECTVEGTSNPNLYWYRQAAGRGLQLLFYSVGIGQISSEVPQNLSASRPQDRQFILSSKKLLLSDSGFYLCAWSVSLGFRRANEQFFGPGTRLTVL.

This CDR3 is CASKIGREYYEQYF. CDR3 coding DNA: TGTGCCAGCAAAATAGGACGGGAGTACTACGAGCAGTACTTC. The V call is TRBV6-5, the J call TRBJ2-7; D possibly corresponds to TRBD2 (6 bases). CDR3 length: 14 amino acids. Trimming cost V 7 bases and J 3 bases, with 16 bases left between them. Germline assignment: CDR1 MNHEY and CDR2 SVGAGI.

The gene calls are TRBV10-3 and TRBJ2-3; D gene ambiguous. V was clipped by 3 bases and J by 4 bases, with 8 bases between them. There are 13 residues in the CDR3. Germline V gene data show CDR1 as ENHRY and CDR2 as SYGVKD. Here the CDR3 reads CAISDVTADTQYF. CDR3 coding DNA: TGTGCCATCAGTGATGTTACAGCAGATACGCAGTATTTT.

The chain has TRBV18 and TRBJ1-1; D call uncertain. Germline loops: CDR1 KGHSH, CDR2 LQKENI. This CDR3 has 13 residues. Trimming removed 5 bases from V and 4 bases from J, with 11 bases in between. CDR3 sequence (DNA): TGTGCCAGCTCAAGCGGGGAAAGCACTGAAGCTTTCTTT. It encodes CASSSGESTEAFF.

This clone occurred a few times. The V call is TRBV9, the J call TRBJ2-3, with TRBD2 as a possible D gene (6 bases). The germline V gene has CDR1 SGDLS and CDR2 YYNGEE. V shed 0 bases and J shed 4 bases, with 9 bases lying between them. CDR3 size: 14 residues. The CDR3 DNA is TGTGCCAGCAGCGTAGGCGCGGGGCCAGATACGCAGTATTTT. This translates into CASSVGAGPDTQYF.

This clone came up many times. V usage is TRBV4-3 and J usage is TRBJ1-6; TRBD1 matches 8 bases. Trimming at V came to 7 bases and at J to 6 bases, leaving 8 bases not matched to a gene. The CDR3 runs 15 residues. In germline, CDR1 is LGHNA, CDR2 YSLEER. In DNA form, the CDR3 reads TGCGCCAGCACCCAGGATGGACAGGGTAATTCACCCCTCCACTTT. It is translated as CASTQDGQGNSPLHF.

This clone turned up a few times. J is TRBJ1-2 and V is TRBV7-2, with 9 bases lining up with TRBD1. CDR3 length: 17 residues. Looked up from germline, CDR1 is SGHTA and CDR2 is FQGNSA. The J segment lost 7 bases and the V segment lost 4 bases, leaving 16 bases of the junction unmatched. This chain's CDR3 is CASSSLVRPQGAFGYTF. The CDR3, as DNA: TGTGCCAGCAGCTCCCTAGTCCGCCCACAGGGGGCCTTTGGCTACACCTTC. The variable domain in full, with the rest retrieved from reference TRBV7-2 and TRBJ1-2, is GAGVSQSPSNKVTEKGKDVELRCDPISGHTALYWYRQSLGQGLEFLIYFQGNSAPDKSGLPSDRFSAERTGGSVSTLTIQRTQQEDSAVYLCASSSLVRPQGAFGYTFGSGTRLTVV.